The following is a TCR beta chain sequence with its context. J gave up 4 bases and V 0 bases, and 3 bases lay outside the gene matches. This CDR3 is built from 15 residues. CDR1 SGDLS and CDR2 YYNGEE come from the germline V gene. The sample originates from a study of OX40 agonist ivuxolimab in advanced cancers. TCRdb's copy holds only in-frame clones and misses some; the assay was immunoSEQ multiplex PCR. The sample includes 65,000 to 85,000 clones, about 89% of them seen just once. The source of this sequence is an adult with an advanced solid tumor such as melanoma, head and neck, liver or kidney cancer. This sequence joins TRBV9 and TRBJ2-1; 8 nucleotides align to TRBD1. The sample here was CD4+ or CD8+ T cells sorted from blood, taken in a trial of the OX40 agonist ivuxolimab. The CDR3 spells CASSVGDRGYNEQFF. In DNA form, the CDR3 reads TGTGCCAGCAGCGTAGGAGACAGGGGATACAATGAGCAGTTCTTC.